Below are 8 T cell receptor beta chains sequenced from a single sample in a study of blood T cell repertoires in COVID-19. The table came from immunoSEQ multiplex PCR; TCRdb's copy has only in-frame clones and leaves some out. This sample has about 530,000 clones; around 90% occur once, and the top ten carry roughly 8%. Material: peripheral blood. These receptors were collected from a woman between 50 and 59 years old with COVID-19, enrolled during active disease.

The chain uses TRBV12-3 or TRBV12-4 and TRBJ2-7; possibly TRBD2 for D (5 bases). The CDR3 totals 13 residues. With 2 bases removed from V and 3 bases from J, the gap between germline ends came to 8 bases. CDR3 in DNA: TGTGCCAGCAGTTTAACGGGATTCTACGAGCAGTACTTC. It specifies CASSLTGFYEQYF.

V usage is TRBV27 and J usage is TRBJ1-1; TRBD1 matches 7 bases. V was clipped by 6 bases and J by 10 bases; unmatched bases: 14. Germline CDR1 reads MNHEY; CDR2 reads SMNVEV (reference sequence). The CDR3 consists of 14 residues. As DNA, the CDR3 is TGTGCCAGCAGGCGAACAGGGGCTAGTCCCACAGCTTTCTTT. As protein: CASRRTGASPTAFF.

The V call is TRBV7-9, the J call TRBJ1-1, with D possibly TRBD1 on 6 matching bases. Trimming took 3 bases from V and 4 from J, leaving 12 bases between them. Germline V gene lookup returns CDR1 SEHNR and CDR2 FQNEAQ (reference sequence). This CDR3 is 14 amino acids long. The CDR3 nucleotides are TGTGCCAGCAGCTTGGGACAACTTTTCACTGAAGCTTTCTTT. Its translation: CASSLGQLFTEAFF.

V and J are TRBV19 and TRBJ1-1; TRBD1 matches at 10 bases. V was clipped by 8 bases and J by 5 bases; unmatched bases: 8. The CDR3 sequence is 14 residues long. In germline, CDR1 is LNHDA, CDR2 SQIVND (reference sequence). The CDR3 DNA reads as TGTGCCAGTGGTCGGGGACAGGGGAGGACTGAAGCTTTCTTT. Amino acids: CASGRGQGRTEAFF.

The chain carries TRBV30 and TRBJ2-7; possible D gene TRBD1, 5 bases. The germline V and J ends were trimmed by 1 base and 5 bases, with 15 bases remaining between them. The CDR3 consists of 14 residues. CDR1 GTSNPN and CDR2 SVGIG come from the germline V gene (reference sequence). In nucleotides, the CDR3 is TGTGCCTGGAGTGCAATACAAGGGGCGGACGAGCAGTACTTC. Its translation is CAWSAIQGADEQYF.

The V and J genes are TRBV19 and TRBJ2-7, with TRBD1 as a possible D gene (6 bases). The V gene's germline CDR1 is LNHDA and CDR2 SQIVND (reference sequence). CDR3 length: 14 amino acids. Trimming cost V 6 bases and J 2 bases, with 14 bases left between them. This CDR3 is CASRQGRGAYEQYF. CDR3 sequence (DNA): TGTGCCAGTAGACAGGGTAGGGGAGCCTACGAGCAGTACTTC.

V gene TRBV5-1 combines with J gene TRBJ1-3, with a weak D call TRBD1 (5 bases). Germline assignment: CDR1 SGHRS and CDR2 YFSETQ. The CDR3 has 15 residues. Trimming pared 2 bases from V and 4 bases from J, leaving 13 bases between. As DNA, the CDR3 is TGCGCCAGCAGCTTATCTCTACAGGCAGGAAACACCATATATTTT. As protein: CASSLSLQAGNTIYF.

This rearrangement joins TRBV5-1 to TRBJ2-2; tentative D call: TRBD2 (7 bases). The CDR3 contains 15 residues. V lost 4 bases to trimming and J lost 8 bases, with 18 bases between them. Germline lookup yields CDR1 SGHRS and CDR2 YFSETQ. The CDR3 DNA sequence: TGCGCCAGCAGCCTTACTGGGGGGGCCTCTGGGGAGCTGTTTTTT. This translates into CASSLTGGASGELFF. Variable domain in full (rest from reference TRBV5-1 and TRBJ2-2): KAGVTQTPRYLIKTRGQQVTLSCSPISGHRSVSWYQQTPGQGLQFLFEYFSETQRNKGNFPGRFSGRQFSNSRSEMNVSTLELGDSALYLCASSLTGGASGELFFGEGSRLTVL.